The entry that follows covers one TCR beta chain sequence. The data belong to a study of OX40 agonist ivuxolimab in advanced cancers. Measured with immunoSEQ multiplex PCR; TCRdb has only the in-frame clones, and not every one. This sample has about 66,000 clones, with roughly four fifths found just once. Germline V gene data show CDR1 as SEHNR and CDR2 as FQNEAQ (reference sequence). V was clipped by 5 bases and J by 4 bases, with 18 bases between them. This CDR3 region has 16 residues. The clonotype was recovered from an adult with an advanced solid tumor such as melanoma, head and neck, liver or kidney cancer. Here the sequenced sample was CD4+ or CD8+ T cells sorted from blood, taken in a trial of the OX40 agonist ivuxolimab. The gene calls are TRBV7-9 and TRBJ1-3; D is uncertain. In DNA form, the CDR3 reads TGTGCCAGCAGCCCCCGAGGCGGGGTTGCGGGAAACACCATATATTTT. Its protein product is CASSPRGGVAGNTIYF.